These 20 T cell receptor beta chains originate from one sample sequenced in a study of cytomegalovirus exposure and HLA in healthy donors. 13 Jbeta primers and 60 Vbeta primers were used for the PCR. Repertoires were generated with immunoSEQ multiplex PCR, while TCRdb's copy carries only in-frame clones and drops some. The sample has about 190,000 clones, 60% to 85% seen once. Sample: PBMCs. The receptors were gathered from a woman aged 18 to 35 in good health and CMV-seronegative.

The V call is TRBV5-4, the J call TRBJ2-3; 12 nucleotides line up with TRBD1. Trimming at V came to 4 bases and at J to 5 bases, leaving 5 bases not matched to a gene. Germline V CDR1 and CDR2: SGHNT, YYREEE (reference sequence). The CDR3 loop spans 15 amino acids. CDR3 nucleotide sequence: TGTGCCAGCAGCATGGGACAGGGGGCAGGAGATACGCAGTATTTT. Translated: CASSMGQGAGDTQYF.

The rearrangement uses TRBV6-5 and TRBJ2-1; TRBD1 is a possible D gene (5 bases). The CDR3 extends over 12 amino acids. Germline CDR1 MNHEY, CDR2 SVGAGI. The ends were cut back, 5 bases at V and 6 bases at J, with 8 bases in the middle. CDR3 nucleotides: TGTGCCAGCAGTCTCCAGGGCAATGAGCAGTTCTTC. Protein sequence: CASSLQGNEQFF.

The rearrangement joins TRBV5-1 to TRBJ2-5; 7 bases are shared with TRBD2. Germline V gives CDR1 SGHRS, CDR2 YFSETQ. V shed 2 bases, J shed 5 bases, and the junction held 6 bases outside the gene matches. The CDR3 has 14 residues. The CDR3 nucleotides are TGCGCCAGCAGCTTCGGGGGGTTCGGGGAGACCCAGTACTTC. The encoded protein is CASSFGGFGETQYF.

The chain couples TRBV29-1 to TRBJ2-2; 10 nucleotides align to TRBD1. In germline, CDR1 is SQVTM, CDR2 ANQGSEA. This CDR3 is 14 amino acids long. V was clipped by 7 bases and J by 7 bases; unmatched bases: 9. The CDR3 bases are TGCAGCGCAGTGGGGACAGGGGACCACGGGGAGCTGTTTTTT. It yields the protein CSAVGTGDHGELFF.

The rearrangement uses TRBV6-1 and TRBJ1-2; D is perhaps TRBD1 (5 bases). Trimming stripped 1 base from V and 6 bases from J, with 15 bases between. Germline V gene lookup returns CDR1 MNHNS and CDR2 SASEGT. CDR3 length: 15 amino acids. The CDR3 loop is CASSEGGLSPNGYTF. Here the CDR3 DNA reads TGTGCCAGCAGTGAAGGGGGACTTTCCCCGAATGGCTACACCTTC.

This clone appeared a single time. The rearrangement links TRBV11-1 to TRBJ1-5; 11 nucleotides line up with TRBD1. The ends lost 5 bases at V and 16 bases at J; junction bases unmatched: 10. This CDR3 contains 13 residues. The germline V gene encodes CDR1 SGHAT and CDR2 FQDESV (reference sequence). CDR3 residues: CASSLGTGGDKHF. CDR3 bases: TGTGCCAGCAGCCTCGGGACAGGGGGTGACAAACATTTT.

CDR3 amino acids: CASSEALAPSTDTQYF. CDR3 DNA sequence: TGTGCCAGCAGTGAAGCGCTAGCGCCTAGCACAGATACGCAGTATTTT. The genes are TRBV6-1 and TRBJ2-3, with D possibly TRBD2 on 6 matching bases. Per germline, CDR1 MNHNS and CDR2 SASEGT. This CDR3 is built from 16 residues. V gave up 0 bases and J gave up 0 bases, with 10 bases separating them.

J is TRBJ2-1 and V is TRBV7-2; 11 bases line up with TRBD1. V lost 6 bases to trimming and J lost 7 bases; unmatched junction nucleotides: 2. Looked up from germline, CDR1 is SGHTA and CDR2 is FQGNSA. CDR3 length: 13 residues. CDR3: CASRRDRGNEQFF. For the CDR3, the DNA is TGTGCCAGCAGGAGGGACAGGGGGAATGAGCAGTTCTTC.

The DNA of the CDR3 is TGTGCCATCAGTGAGTCGGGGGGTAGGCAAGATACGCAGTATTTT. It encodes CAISESGGRQDTQYF. The gene calls are TRBV10-3 and TRBJ2-3, with a possible D match to TRBD2 (6 bases). Germline CDR1 reads ENHRY; CDR2 reads SYGVKD. CDR3 size: 15 residues. V was trimmed by 0 bases and J by 5 bases, leaving 12 bases between them.

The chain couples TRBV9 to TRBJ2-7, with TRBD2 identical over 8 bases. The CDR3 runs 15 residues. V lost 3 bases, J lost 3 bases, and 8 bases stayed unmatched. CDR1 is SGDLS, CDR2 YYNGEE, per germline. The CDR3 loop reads CASSAGRALNYEQYF. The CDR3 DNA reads TGTGCCAGCAGCGCCGGGAGGGCCCTCAACTACGAGCAGTACTTC.

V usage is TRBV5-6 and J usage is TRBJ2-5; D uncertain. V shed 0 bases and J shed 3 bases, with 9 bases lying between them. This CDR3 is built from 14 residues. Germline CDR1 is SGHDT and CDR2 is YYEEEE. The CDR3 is CASSLAGWEETQYF. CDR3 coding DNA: TGTGCCAGCAGCTTGGCCGGGTGGGAAGAGACCCAGTACTTC.

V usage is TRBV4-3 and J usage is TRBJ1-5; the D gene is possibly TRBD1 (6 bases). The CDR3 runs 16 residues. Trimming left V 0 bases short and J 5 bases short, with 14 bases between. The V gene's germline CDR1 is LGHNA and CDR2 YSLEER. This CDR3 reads CASSQDSGTIDQPQHF. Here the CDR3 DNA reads TGCGCCAGCAGCCAAGATTCCGGGACAATAGATCAGCCCCAGCATTTT.

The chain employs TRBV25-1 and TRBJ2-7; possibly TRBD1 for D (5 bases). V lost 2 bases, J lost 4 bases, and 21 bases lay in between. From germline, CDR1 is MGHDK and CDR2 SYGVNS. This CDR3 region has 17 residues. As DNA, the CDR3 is TGTGCCAGCAGTGAACGTTTGGACACCCTAAGTCCTTACGAGCAGTACTTC. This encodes CASSERLDTLSPYEQYF.

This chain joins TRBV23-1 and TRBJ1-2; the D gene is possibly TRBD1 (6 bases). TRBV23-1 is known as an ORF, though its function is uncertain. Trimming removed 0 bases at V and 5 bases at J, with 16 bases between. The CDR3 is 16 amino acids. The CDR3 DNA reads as TGCGCCAGCAGTCAATCTTCTGGGGGCTTGGGGTATGGCTACACCTTC. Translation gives CASSQSSGGLGYGYTF.

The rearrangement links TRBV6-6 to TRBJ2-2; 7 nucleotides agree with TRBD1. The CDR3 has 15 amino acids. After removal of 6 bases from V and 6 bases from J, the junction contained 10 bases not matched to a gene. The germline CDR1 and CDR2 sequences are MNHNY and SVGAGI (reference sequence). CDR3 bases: TGTGCCAGCAGCTCAAGGGGGCGTTGGGCCGGGGAGCTGTTTTTT. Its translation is CASSSRGRWAGELFF.

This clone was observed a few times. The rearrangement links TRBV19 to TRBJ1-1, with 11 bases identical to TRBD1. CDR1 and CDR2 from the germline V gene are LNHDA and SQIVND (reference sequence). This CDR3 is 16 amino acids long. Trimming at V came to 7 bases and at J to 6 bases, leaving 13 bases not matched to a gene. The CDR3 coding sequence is TGTGCCAGTAAAAATATCATCGGACAGGGGGCTTCTGAAGCTTTCTTT. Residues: CASKNIIGQGASEAFF.

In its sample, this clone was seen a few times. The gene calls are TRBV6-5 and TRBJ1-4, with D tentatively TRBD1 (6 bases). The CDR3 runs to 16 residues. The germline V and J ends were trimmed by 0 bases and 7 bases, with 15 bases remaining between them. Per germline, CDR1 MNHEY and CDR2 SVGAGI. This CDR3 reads CASSYSGRRGGEKLFF. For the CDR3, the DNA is TGTGCCAGCAGTTACTCCGGACGCCGAGGGGGTGAAAAACTGTTTTTT.

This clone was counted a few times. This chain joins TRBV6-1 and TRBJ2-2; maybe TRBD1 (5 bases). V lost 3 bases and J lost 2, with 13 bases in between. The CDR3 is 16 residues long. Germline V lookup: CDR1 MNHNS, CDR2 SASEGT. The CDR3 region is CASSDWGRLNTGELFF. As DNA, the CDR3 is TGTGCCAGCAGTGATTGGGGCCGATTAAACACCGGGGAGCTGTTTTTT.

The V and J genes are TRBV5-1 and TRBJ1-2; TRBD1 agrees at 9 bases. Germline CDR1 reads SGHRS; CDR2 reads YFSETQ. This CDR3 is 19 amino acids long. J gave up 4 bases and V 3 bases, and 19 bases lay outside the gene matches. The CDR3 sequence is CASSSEIWTGTGNLYGYTF. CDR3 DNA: TGCGCCAGCAGCTCGGAGATTTGGACCGGGACAGGGAACCTCTATGGCTACACCTTC.

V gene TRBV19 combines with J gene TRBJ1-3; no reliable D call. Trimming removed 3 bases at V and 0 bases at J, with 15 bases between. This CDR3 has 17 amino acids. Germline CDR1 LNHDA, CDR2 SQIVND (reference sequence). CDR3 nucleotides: TGTGCCAGTAGTATTTGGGAGAGGCCTCCCTCTGGAAACACCATATATTTT. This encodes CASSIWERPPSGNTIYF.